A single TCR beta chain is shown here with its context. These data come from a study of blood T cell repertoires in COVID-19. Study-wide background: The United States, Italy and Spain were the sources of the acute and convalescent COVID-19 samples. T cells, B-cell-depleted T cells, or PBMCs provided the cDNA or gDNA that served as material.

CDR3 size: 17 residues. Authors' analysis steps: Estimation of nucleated cell counts relied on the amplification of reference gene primers. Libraries were prepared by immunoSEQ multiplex PCR; TCRdb keeps only in-frame clonotypes and omits some of them. For V, J and clone size, that table is used; D and trimming come from the DNA. The sample consists of 200,000 to 250,000 clones, 85% to 90% of them appearing once. The chain combines TRBV21-1 with TRBJ2-1; the D call in the table, TRBD2, was not verified against the DNA. TRBV21-1 is a listed pseudogene. The sequenced material came from peripheral blood. This TCR came from a man between 18 and 35 years old with active or convalescent COVID-19. The CDR3 bases are TGTGCCAGCAGCGCGGAGTTGGCTCTAGCGGGAGGACATGAGCAGTTCTTC. Amino acids: CASSAELALAGGHEQFF.